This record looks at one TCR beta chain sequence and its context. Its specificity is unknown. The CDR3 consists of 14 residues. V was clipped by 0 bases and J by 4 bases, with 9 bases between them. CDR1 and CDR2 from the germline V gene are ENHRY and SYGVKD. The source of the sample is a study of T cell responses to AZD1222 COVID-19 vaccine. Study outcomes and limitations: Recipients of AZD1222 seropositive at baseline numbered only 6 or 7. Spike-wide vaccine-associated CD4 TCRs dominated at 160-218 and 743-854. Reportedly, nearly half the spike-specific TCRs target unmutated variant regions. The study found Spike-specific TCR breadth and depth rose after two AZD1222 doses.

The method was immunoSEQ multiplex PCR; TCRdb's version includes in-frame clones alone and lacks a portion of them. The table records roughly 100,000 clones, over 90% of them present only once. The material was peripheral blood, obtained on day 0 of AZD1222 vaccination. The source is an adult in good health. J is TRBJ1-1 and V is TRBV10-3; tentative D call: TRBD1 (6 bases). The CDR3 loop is CAISESKGGTEAFF. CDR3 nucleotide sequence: TGTGCCATCAGTGAGTCGAAAGGGGGCACTGAAGCTTTCTTT.